This T cell receptor (beta chain) was recorded in a study of T cells in localized non-small cell lung cancer. CDR1 is ENHRY and CDR2 is SYGVKD in the germline V gene. The CDR3 runs 12 residues. Libraries were prepared by immunoSEQ multiplex PCR; TCRdb keeps only in-frame clonotypes and omits some of them. Among tens of thousands of clones listed, approximately 86% were seen once. General observations from the study: Across samples, adjacent lung featured a median around 57 of the top 100 tumor clones. T cell clonality was highest in uninvolved adjacent lung, above tumor.

To note about this clone: Antigen unknown.

Sample: peripheral blood, taken before any cancer treatment. The clonotype comes from a man aged 40-75 years with stage I lung adenocarcinoma. This chain uses TRBV10-3 with TRBJ2-5, with TRBD2 as a possible D gene (7 bases). The DNA end is more similar to TRBJ2-7, so the J call may be wrong. The CDR3 DNA sequence: TGTCCCCGGGGGGCAGGCTCCTACGAGCAGTACTTC. Protein: CPRGAGSYEQYF.